What follows is one T cell receptor (beta chain) and its context. No antigen is known for it. The entry originates in a study of OX40 agonist ivuxolimab in advanced cancers. Study information: With ivuxolimab, an agonistic anti-OX40 (CD134) antibody, patients were treated. Every 2 weeks, patients got intravenous ivuxolimab at one of six dose levels (0.01-10 mg/kg). A mean age of around 66 years, range about 20 to 85, was recorded, and 70% to 85% were male.

Notes on the study in general: Which antigen the expanded peripheral T cells recognized is unknown.

Clones were read by immunoSEQ multiplex PCR, and TCRdb kept only the in-frame ones, dropping some. This sample yields 35,000 to 40,000 clones, of which roughly nine tenths are seen a single time; approximately 2.4% belongs to the top ten. V was trimmed by 1 base and J by 5 bases, leaving 7 bases between them. The CDR3 is 13 residues long. In germline, CDR1 is SEHNR, CDR2 FQNEAQ (reference sequence). Sequenced material: CD4+ or CD8+ T cells sorted from blood, taken in a trial of the OX40 agonist ivuxolimab. The sequence derives from an adult with an advanced solid tumor such as melanoma, head and neck, liver or kidney cancer. V usage is TRBV7-9 and J usage is TRBJ2-3; D is ambiguous. The CDR3: CASSLGWGDTQYF. The CDR3 coding sequence is TGTGCCAGCAGCTTAGGATGGGGAGATACGCAGTATTTT. The full variable domain, rest sourced from reference TRBV7-9 and TRBJ2-3, is DTGVSQNPRHKITKRGQNVTFRCDPISEHNRLYWYRQTLGQGPEFLTYFQNEAQLEKSRLLSDRFSAERPKGSFSTLEIQRTEQGDSAMYLCASSLGWGDTQYFGPGTRLTVL.